This T cell receptor (beta chain) was sequenced for a study of breast tumors, draining lymph nodes, adjacent tissues. Overall study findings and caveats: The data were judged consistent with most tumor T cells coming from lymph node and expanding in tumor.

The sample holds many counts of this clonotype. Its antigen is not known. Samples came from axillary lymph nodes draining the breast cancer. MiXCR, applied by TCRdb to the multiplex PCR reads, yields one record per CDR3 protein. Seen here are approximately 200,000 distinct CDR3 sequences, 25% to 40% observed once, and the top ten hold 4% to 5.5%. Source material: axillary lymph node tissue. This sequence originates from a female donor with breast cancer. Some clones in this sample may be carry-over from other donors' samples.

CDR3 nucleotides: TGTGCCAGCAGCGCAGACAGCTCCGCGGGGGAGCTGTTTTTT. Translated: CASSADSSAGELFF. The gene calls are TRBV9 and TRBJ2-2, with D possibly TRBD1 on 5 matching bases. This CDR3 is built from 14 residues. CDR1 and CDR2 from the germline V gene are SGDLS and YYNGEE. V was pared by 3 bases and J by 8 bases, with 14 bases between.